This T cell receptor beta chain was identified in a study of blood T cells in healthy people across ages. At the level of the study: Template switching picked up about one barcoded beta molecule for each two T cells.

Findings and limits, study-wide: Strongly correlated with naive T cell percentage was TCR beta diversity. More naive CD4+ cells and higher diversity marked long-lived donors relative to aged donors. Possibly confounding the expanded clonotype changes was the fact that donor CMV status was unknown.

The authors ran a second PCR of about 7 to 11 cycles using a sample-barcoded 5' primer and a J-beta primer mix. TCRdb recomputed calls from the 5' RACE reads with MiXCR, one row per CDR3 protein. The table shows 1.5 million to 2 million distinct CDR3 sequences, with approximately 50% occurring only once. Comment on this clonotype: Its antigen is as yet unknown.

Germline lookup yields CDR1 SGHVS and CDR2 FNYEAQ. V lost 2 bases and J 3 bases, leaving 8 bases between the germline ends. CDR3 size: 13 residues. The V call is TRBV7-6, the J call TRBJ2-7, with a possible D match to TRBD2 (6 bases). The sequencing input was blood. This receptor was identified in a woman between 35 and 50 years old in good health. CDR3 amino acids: CASSLKAGYEQYF. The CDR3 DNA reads TGTGCCAGCAGCTTAAAAGCGGGCTACGAGCAGTACTTC.